The 20 T cell receptor beta chains below all came from one sample that was sequenced in a study of a mutant IDH1 vaccine in newly diagnosed glioma. Assay: immunoSEQ multiplex PCR; the TCRdb copy retains only in-frame clones and omits some. The table has about 40,000 clones, roughly 84% seen once; the top ten hold 2.2%. Time point indicated: week 11, during vaccination. Vaccine doses each comprised 300 ug of mutant IDH1 20-mer peptide, with topical imiquimod. For these TCRs, the target antigens are not known. Sequencing used PBMCs, obtained from a glioma patient whose treatment included an IDH1 peptide vaccine. The source is a man in his forties with glioma.

This chain connects TRBV19 to TRBJ2-1; 10 positions agree with TRBD2. Trimming cost V 4 bases and J 2 bases; bases outside gene matches: 2. This CDR3 is built from 15 residues. Germline V lookup: CDR1 LNHDA, CDR2 SQIVND (reference sequence). In DNA form, the CDR3 reads TGTGCCAGTAGTACCGGGACTAGCGCCTACAATGAGCAGTTCTTC. Its protein product is CASSTGTSAYNEQFF.

The chain's CDR3 is CASSLVDSYEQYF. Here the CDR3 DNA reads TGCGCCAGCAGCCTAGTGGACTCCTACGAGCAGTACTTC. The chain recombines TRBV5-1 with TRBJ2-7; no reliable D call. V was trimmed by 4 bases and J by 0 bases, leaving 8 bases between them. This CDR3 has 13 amino acids. Germline lookup yields CDR1 SGHRS and CDR2 YFSETQ.

This clone was recorded once. V and J are TRBV4-1 and TRBJ1-1; D is possibly TRBD1 (6 bases). CDR1 is MGHRA, CDR2 YSYEKL, per germline. V lost 2 bases, J lost 2 bases, and 12 bases lay in between. The CDR3 runs 15 residues. CDR3 bases: TGCGCCAGCAGCCAAATTCAGGGGTTTAACACTGAAGCTTTCTTT. It translates to CASSQIQGFNTEAFF.

This clone was detected only once. V gene TRBV2 combines with J gene TRBJ2-7; D tentatively fits TRBD1 or TRBD2 (5 bases each). V shed 5 bases and J shed 7 bases, with 21 bases lying between them. CDR3 length: 15 amino acids. Looked up from germline, CDR1 is SNHLY and CDR2 is FYNNEI. CDR3 in amino acids: CASSPRAGTQGEQYF. CDR3 coding DNA: TGTGCCAGCAGTCCAAGGGCGGGTACCCAGGGAGAGCAGTACTTC.

The genes are TRBV7-9 and TRBJ2-2, with unresolved D. The CDR3 is made up of 13 amino acids. V was cut by 0 bases and J by 6 bases, with 5 bases left in between. Looked up from germline, CDR1 is SEHNR and CDR2 is FQNEAQ (reference sequence). The CDR3 coding sequence is TGTGCCAGCAGCTTAGCTGTGCCCGGGGAGCTGTTTTTT. Residues: CASSLAVPGELFF.

CDR3 loop: CASSETGNSDYPQHF. The CDR3 DNA follows: TGTGCCAGCAGTGAAACGGGTAACAGCGATTATCCCCAGCATTTT. J is TRBJ1-5 and V is TRBV6-1; D not certain. The CDR3 is 15 residues long. The V end lost 2 bases, the J end lost 10 bases, and 18 bases lay between the germline ends. Germline loops: CDR1 MNHNS, CDR2 SASEGT.

The rearrangement joins TRBV2 to TRBJ1-1, with 10 bases aligning to TRBD1. Germline V gives CDR1 SNHLY, CDR2 FYNNEI. The CDR3 runs 14 residues. J lost 6 bases, V lost 1 base, and 2 bases had no gene match. CDR3 loop: CASSEGQGASEAFF. The CDR3 nucleotides are TGTGCCAGCAGTGAAGGACAGGGGGCATCTGAAGCTTTCTTT. The full variable domain, its missing parts supplied by reference TRBV2 and TRBJ1-1, is EPEVTQTPSHQVTQMGQEVILRCVPISNHLYFYWYRQILGQKVEFLVSFYNNEISEKSEIFDDQFSVERPDGSNFTLKIRSTKLEDSAMYFCASSEGQGASEAFFGQGTRLTVV.

This clone has only one observation. The chain joins TRBV11-3 to TRBJ2-7; D not resolved. This CDR3 spans 15 amino acids. V was clipped by 0 bases and J by 5 bases, with 14 bases between them. Germline CDR1 and CDR2: SGHNT and YENEEA. CDR3 loop: CASSLDSGFGDEQYF. The CDR3 DNA reads as TGTGCCAGCAGCTTAGACTCAGGTTTTGGGGACGAGCAGTACTTC.

This clone was observed a single time. The rearrangement uses TRBV7-2 and TRBJ2-5, with 14 bases identical to TRBD2. Germline lookup yields CDR1 SGHTA and CDR2 FQGNSA. Trimming took 5 bases from V and 4 from J; bases not matched to a gene: 12. The CDR3 is 18 residues long. DNA of the CDR3: TGTGCCAGCAGCAATCTGGGACTAGCGGGAGTAGAAGGAGAGACCCAGTACTTC. It encodes CASSNLGLAGVEGETQYF.

The chain uses TRBV7-2 and TRBJ2-1; the D gene is possibly TRBD2 (6 bases). Germline lookup yields CDR1 SGHTA and CDR2 FQGNSA. This CDR3 spans 13 amino acids. The V gene lost 1 base and the J gene lost 6 bases, with 7 bases spanning the gap. CDR3 loop: CASSLVGGNEQFF. As DNA, the CDR3 is TGTGCCAGCAGCTTAGTCGGGGGCAATGAGCAGTTCTTC.

The rearrangement links TRBV5-6 to TRBJ2-5; TRBD2 matches 9 bases. Losses at the gene ends were 0 bases for V and 2 bases for J; bases not matched to a gene: 2. From germline, CDR1 is SGHDT and CDR2 YYEEEE. The CDR3 sequence is 15 residues long. The CDR3 coding sequence is TGTGCCAGCAGCTTGGGTCTAGCGGGACAAGAGACCCAGTACTTC. This sequence encodes CASSLGLAGQETQYF.

V and J are TRBV11-3 and TRBJ2-7; possible D gene TRBD2, 6 bases. In germline, CDR1 is SGHNT, CDR2 YENEEA. The CDR3 runs 14 residues. Trimming pared 5 bases from V and 0 bases from J, leaving 11 bases between. CDR3 sequence: CASSLGGGSYEQYF. DNA for the CDR3: TGTGCCAGCAGCCTCGGGGGAGGCTCCTACGAGCAGTACTTC.

The chain combines TRBV7-9 with TRBJ2-1, with TRBD2 as a possible D gene (7 bases). The length of the CDR3 is 15 residues. Germline loops: CDR1 SEHNR, CDR2 FQNEAQ (reference sequence). Trimming left V 5 bases short and J 12 bases short, with 23 bases between. CDR3 sequence reads: CASSPGGIGGSRQFF. CDR3 coding DNA: TGTGCCAGCAGCCCGGGGGGCATTGGAGGGAGCCGGCAGTTCTTC.

The chain combines TRBV7-8 with TRBJ2-7; possibly TRBD1 for D (6 bases). The CDR3 is 15 residues long. Trimming removed 0 bases at V and 0 bases at J, with 9 bases between. Germline CDR1 is SGHVS and CDR2 is FQNEAQ. CDR3 DNA: TGTGCCAGCAGCTTAGCCGGGACAATCTCCTACGAGCAGTACTTC. Translating gives CASSLAGTISYEQYF.

The J gene is TRBJ1-1, the V gene TRBV2; 7 nucleotides align to TRBD1. Unmatched junction bases numbered 2, after V lost 4 bases and J lost 0 bases. This CDR3 region has 14 residues. Germline-derived CDR1 and CDR2 are SNHLY and FYNNEI. The CDR3 nucleotides are TGTGCCAGCAGTGTCCAGGGGGTGAACACTGAAGCTTTCTTT. Protein: CASSVQGVNTEAFF.

This sequence joins TRBV7-2 and TRBJ2-3; 12 bases align to TRBD2. Unmatched junction bases numbered 10, after V lost 2 bases and J lost 4 bases. This CDR3 spans 18 amino acids. CDR1 is SGHTA and CDR2 is FQGNSA in the germline V gene. Here the CDR3 reads CASSLTGAGLAGSDTQYF. In DNA, the CDR3 is TGTGCCAGCAGCTTAACTGGGGCCGGACTAGCGGGGTCAGATACGCAGTATTTT.

In DNA form, the CDR3 reads TGCAGCGTTGCCCCGGGAAGGGTAAACATTCAGTACTTC. This sequence encodes CSVAPGRVNIQYF. The chain carries TRBV29-1 and TRBJ2-4, with a possible D match to TRBD2 (5 bases). The CDR3 is made up of 13 amino acids. CDR1 and CDR2 (germline): SQVTM, ANQGSEA. The V end was cut by 4 bases, the J end by 6 bases, with 13 bases between.

The chain combines TRBV5-4 with TRBJ1-4, with unresolved D. The V end was cut by 0 bases, the J end by 6 bases, with 6 bases between. The CDR3 covers 13 residues. Germline V gene sequence: CDR1 SGHNT, CDR2 YYREEE (reference sequence). CDR3 in amino acids: CASSLARDEKLFF. The CDR3, as DNA: TGTGCCAGCAGCTTGGCTCGGGATGAAAAACTGTTTTTT.

This sequence joins TRBV5-8 and TRBJ1-4; TRBD1 might be the D (6 bases). From germline, CDR1 is SGHTS and CDR2 YDEGEE. The CDR3 is 14 amino acids. V dropped 0 bases and J dropped 12 bases, with 15 bases sitting between them. DNA for the CDR3: TGTGCCAGCAGCTTGGGGACAGATACCGAGGAACTGTTTTTT. Translating gives CASSLGTDTEELFF.

This rearrangement joins TRBV5-1 to TRBJ2-5; D might be TRBD1 (6 bases). The V end lost 0 bases, the J end lost 3 bases, and 12 bases lay between the germline ends. Germline V gives CDR1 SGHRS, CDR2 YFSETQ. This CDR3 is built from 15 residues. This chain's CDR3 is CASSLAGVDKETQYF. In nucleotides, the CDR3 is TGCGCCAGCAGCTTGGCAGGGGTCGATAAAGAGACCCAGTACTTC.